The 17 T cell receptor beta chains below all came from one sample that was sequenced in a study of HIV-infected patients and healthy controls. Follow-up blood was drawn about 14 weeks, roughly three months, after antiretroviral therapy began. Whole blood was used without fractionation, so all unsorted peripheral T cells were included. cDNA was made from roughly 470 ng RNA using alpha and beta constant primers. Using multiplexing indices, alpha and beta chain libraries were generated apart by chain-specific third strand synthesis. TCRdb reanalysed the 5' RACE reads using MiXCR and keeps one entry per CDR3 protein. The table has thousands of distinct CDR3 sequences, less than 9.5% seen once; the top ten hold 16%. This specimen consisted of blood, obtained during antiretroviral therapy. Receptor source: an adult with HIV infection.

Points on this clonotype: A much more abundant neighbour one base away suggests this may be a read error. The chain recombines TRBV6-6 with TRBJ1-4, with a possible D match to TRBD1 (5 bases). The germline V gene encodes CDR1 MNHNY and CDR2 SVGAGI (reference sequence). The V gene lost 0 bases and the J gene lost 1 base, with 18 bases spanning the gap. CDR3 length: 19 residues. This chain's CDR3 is CASSYSIAAGSRTNEKLFF. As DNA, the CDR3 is TGTGCCAGCAGTTACTCGATAGCGGCAGGGAGCCGAACTAATGAAAAACTGTTTTTT.

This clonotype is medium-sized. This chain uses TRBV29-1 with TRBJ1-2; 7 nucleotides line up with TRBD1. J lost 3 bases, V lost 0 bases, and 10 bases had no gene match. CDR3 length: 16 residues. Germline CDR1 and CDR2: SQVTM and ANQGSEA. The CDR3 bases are TGCAGCGTTGAAGATTTTCGGCAGGGGGACGACTATGGCTACACCTTC. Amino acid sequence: CSVEDFRQGDDYGYTF.

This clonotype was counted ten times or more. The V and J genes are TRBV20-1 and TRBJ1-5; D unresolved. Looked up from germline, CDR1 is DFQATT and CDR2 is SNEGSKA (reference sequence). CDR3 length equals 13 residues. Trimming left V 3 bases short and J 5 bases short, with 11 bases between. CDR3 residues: CSARSQRDQPQHF. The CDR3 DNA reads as TGCAGTGCTAGGTCACAGCGTGATCAGCCCCAGCATTTT.

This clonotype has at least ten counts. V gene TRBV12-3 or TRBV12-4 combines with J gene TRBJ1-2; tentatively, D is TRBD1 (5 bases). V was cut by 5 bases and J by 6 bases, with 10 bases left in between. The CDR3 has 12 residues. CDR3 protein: CASSLREHGYTF. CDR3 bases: TGTGCCAGCAGTCTCAGGGAGCATGGCTACACCTTC.

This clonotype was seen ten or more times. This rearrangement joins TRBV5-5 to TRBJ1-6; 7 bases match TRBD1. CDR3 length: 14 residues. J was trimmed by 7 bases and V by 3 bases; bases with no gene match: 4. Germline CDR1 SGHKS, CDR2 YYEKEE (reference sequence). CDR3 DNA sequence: TGTGCCAGCAGCTCGACAGGGAACAATTCACCCCTCCACTTT. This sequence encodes CASSSTGNNSPLHF.

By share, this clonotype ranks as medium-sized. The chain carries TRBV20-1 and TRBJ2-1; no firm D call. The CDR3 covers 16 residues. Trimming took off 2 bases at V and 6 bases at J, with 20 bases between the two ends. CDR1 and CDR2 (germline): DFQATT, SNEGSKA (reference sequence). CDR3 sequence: CSARFPLPTALNEQFF. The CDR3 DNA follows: TGCAGTGCTAGATTCCCATTACCCACAGCCCTCAATGAGCAGTTCTTC.

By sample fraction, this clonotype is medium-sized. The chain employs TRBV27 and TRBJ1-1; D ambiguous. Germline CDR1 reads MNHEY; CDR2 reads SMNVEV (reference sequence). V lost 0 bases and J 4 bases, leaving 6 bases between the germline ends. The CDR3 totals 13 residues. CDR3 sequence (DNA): TGTGCCAGCAGTTTATCGGAGGGCACTGAAGCTTTCTTT. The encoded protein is CASSLSEGTEAFF.

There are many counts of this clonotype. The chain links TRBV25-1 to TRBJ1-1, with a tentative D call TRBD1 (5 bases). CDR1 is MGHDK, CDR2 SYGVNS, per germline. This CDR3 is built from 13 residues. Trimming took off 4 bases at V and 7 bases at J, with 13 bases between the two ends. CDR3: CASSGPGVVEAFF. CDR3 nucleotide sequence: TGTGCCAGCAGTGGACCGGGGGTGGTTGAAGCTTTCTTT.

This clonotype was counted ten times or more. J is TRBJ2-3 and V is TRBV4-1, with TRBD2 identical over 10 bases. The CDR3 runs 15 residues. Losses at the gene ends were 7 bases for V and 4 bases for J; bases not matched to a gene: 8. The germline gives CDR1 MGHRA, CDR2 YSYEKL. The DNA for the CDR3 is TGCGCCAGCAAAAAGCTAGCGGGAGTGTCAGATACGCAGTATTTT. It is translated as CASKKLAGVSDTQYF.

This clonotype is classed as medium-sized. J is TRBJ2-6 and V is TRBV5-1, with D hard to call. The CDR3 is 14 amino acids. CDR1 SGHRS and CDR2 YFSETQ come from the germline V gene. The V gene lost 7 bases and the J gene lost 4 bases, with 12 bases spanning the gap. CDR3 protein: CASSASLGANVLTF. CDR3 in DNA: TGCGCCAGCTCAGCTTCTTTAGGGGCCAACGTCCTGACTTTC.

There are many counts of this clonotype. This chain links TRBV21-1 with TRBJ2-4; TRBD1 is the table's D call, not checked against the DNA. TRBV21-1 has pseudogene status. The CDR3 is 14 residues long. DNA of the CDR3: TGTTCCAGCAGAGGGGGAGAAGCCAAAAACATTCAGTACTTC. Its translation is CSSRGGEAKNIQYF.

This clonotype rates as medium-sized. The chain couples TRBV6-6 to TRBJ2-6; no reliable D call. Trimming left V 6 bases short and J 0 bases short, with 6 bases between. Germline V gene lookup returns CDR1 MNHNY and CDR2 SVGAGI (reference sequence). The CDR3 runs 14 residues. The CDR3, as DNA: TGTGCCAGCAGCTCCATCTCTGGGGCCAACGTCCTGACTTTC. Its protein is CASSSISGANVLTF.

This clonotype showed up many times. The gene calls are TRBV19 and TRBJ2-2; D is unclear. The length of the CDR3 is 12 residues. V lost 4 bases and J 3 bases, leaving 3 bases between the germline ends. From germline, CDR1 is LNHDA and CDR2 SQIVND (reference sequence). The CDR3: CASSTYTGELFF. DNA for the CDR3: TGTGCCAGTAGTACCTACACCGGGGAGCTGTTTTTT. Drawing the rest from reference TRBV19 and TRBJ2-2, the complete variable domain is DGGITQSPKYLFRKEGQNVTLSCEQNLNHDAMYWYRQDPGQGLRLIYYSQIVNDFQKGDIAEGYSVSREKKESFPLTVTSAQKNPTAFYLCASSTYTGELFFGEGSRLTVL.

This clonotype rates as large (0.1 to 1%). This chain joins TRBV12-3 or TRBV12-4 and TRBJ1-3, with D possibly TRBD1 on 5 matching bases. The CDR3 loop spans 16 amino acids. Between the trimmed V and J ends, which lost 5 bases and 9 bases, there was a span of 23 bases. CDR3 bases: TGTGCCAGCAGTGAGGGCCTTGGGGGGGTCCTCGGCACCATATATTTT. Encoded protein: CASSEGLGGVLGTIYF.

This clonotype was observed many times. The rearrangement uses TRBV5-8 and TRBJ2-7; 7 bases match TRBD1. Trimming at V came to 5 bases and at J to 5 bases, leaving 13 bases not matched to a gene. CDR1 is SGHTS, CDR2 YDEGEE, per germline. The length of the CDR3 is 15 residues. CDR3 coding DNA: TGTGCCAGCAGTCCTCCGGGACAGCTGTACCACGAGCAGTACTTC. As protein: CASSPPGQLYHEQYF.

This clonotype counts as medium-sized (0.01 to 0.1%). The CDR3 bases are TGTGCCACCAGTGATTCAGGGACAGGGGGCAATGAGCAGTTCTTC. It translates to CATSDSGTGGNEQFF. The chain uses TRBV24-1 and TRBJ2-1, with TRBD1 matching 11 bases. The CDR3 consists of 15 residues. The germline CDR1 and CDR2 sequences are KGHDR and SFDVKD. V lost 2 bases and J lost 6; bases outside the gene matches: 2.

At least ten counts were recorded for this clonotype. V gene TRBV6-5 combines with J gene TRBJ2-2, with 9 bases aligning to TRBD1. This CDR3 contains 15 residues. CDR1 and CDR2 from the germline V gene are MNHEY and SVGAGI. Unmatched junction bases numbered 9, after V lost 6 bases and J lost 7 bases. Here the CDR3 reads CASSSGTGILGELFF. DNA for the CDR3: TGTGCCAGCAGCTCCGGGACAGGGATTCTCGGGGAGCTGTTTTTT.